The T cell receptor (beta chain) under discussion was sequenced for a study of blood T cell repertoires in COVID-19. As for the study in general: Acute-phase and convalescent COVID-19 samples originated in the United States, Italy and Spain. T cells, B-cell-depleted T cells, or PBMCs provided the cDNA or gDNA that served as material.

Method: immunoSEQ multiplex PCR; TCRdb's copy keeps in-frame clones and lacks some. The sample shows tens of thousands of clones, approximately 84% of them seen only once. With 4 bases clipped from V and 7 bases from J, the junction kept 7 bases outside the gene matches. The CDR3 totals 16 residues. The germline V gene encodes CDR1 LGHDT and CDR2 YNNKEL (reference sequence). The sample was peripheral blood. This chain connects TRBV3-1 (or the pseudogene TRBV3-2) to TRBJ2-2; 12 bases line up with TRBD2. The clonotype was recovered from a human donor in a cohort sampled during active COVID-19. CDR3: CASSRRLAGASGELFF. Written as DNA, the CDR3 is TGTGCCAGCAGCCGTCGACTAGCGGGGGCGAGCGGGGAGCTGTTTTTT.